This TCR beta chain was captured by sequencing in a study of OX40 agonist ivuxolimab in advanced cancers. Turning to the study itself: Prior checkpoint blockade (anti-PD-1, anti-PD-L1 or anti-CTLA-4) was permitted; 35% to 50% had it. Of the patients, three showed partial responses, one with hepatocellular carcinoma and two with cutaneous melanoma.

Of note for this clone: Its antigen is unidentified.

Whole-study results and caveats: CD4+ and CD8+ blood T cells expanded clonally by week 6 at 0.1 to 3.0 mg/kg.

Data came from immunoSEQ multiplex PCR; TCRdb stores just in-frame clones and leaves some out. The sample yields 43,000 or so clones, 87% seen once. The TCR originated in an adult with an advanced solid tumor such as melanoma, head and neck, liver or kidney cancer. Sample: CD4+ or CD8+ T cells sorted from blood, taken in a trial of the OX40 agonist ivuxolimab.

This CDR3 reads CASNVGGTGGRYEQYF. In DNA form, the CDR3 reads TGTGCCAGCAACGTTGGGGGTACAGGGGGGAGATACGAGCAGTACTTC. The chain has TRBV28 and TRBJ2-7, with 8 nucleotides matching TRBD1. The CDR3 covers 16 residues. Looked up from germline, CDR1 is MDHEN and CDR2 is SYDVKM. Trimming cost V 7 bases and J 4 bases; bases outside gene matches: 15.